This T cell receptor beta chain was identified in a study of relationships among human T cell subsets (dated by TCRdb to the early 2010s). Looking at the study overall: Eight distinct blood T cell populations were sequenced: pan T, CD8 cytotoxic, regulatory, Th1, Th2, naive plus transitional, activated and memory cells. Overall results and qualifications from the work: V, D and J usage, CDR3 length and N-nucleotide additions showed no statistically significant differences among the seven subsets. More than 60% of CD8+ cytotoxic sequences came from clones with more than 100 reads, while the regulatory and Th2 subsets showed few clones of that size. The bead-based sorting could not exclude a CD4+CD8+ double-positive population. The considerable overlap in CDR3s among Th1, Th2 and regulatory T cells was taken as suggesting that cell fate choices are stochastic. T cell counts went unrecorded for a couple of pan T samples, which were processed alongside pan B cells.

Library construction relied on multiplex PCR. Sequenced on a 454 GS FLX. TCR alpha and beta CDR3 regions were amplified from mRNA by semiquantitative ARM-PCR. In ARM-PCR, tagged nested gene-specific primers were used first, and exponential amplification was then carried out by communal superprimers. Nested primers were removed by exonuclease before the second amplification round on first-round PCR products. The amplicons were sequenced on the 454 platform, which can rapidly sequence millions of DNA fragments without cloning bias. An effective read was defined as a read mappable to both V and J germline segments. The authors' pipeline ran thus. IRmap, which uses pyromap, a Smith-Waterman modification adapted to 454 sequencing errors, was used to assign reads to germline V, D and J segments. D-beta assignments were filtered with cutoffs set at the 99th percentile of alignment scores obtained from simulated random sequences. CDR3 was defined as the amino acids lying between the conserved V-segment Y[YFLI]C motif and the J-segment [FW]GXGT motif. A compound Poisson process model, previously applied to large-scale EST data, was used to estimate repertoire diversity. A procedure for detecting cross-contamination was used to argue that the shared CDR3s did not come from sample contamination. The public sequencing data were trimmed at Q25 with fastp and processed into clonotypes with MiXCR by TCRdb, which kept only in-frame beta chains. Here each entry gathers all rows of one CDR3 protein and keeps the most common genes and DNA. Here the V and J calls rest on TCRdb's processing, not on the authors' analysis. Across this sample there are approximately 4,300 distinct CDR3 sequences, with roughly 74% seen only once. The ten most abundant clones make up roughly 28% of the sample.

Cut back by 3 bases and 1 base, the V and J ends lie 0 bases apart. The germline V gene (reference sequence) provides CDR1 SEHNR and CDR2 FQNEAQ. Including the terminal cysteine and phenylalanine, the CDR3 comprises 11 residues. Of the read, only the CDR3 DNA is kept; its 33 bases are in frame from base 1. Miltenyi superparamagnetic beads coated with subset-specific monoclonal antibodies were used to isolate the T cell subsets. Peripheral blood was used as the source from which all T cell populations were isolated. Whole blood was subjected to Ficoll separation to obtain mononuclear cells, from which monocytes were subsequently depleted using anti-CD14 microbeads. Right after isolation, the cell populations were resuspended in RNAprotect reagent. In general terms, the pan T sample was made up of CD3+ T cells. Concerning this clonotype itself: Its antigen remains unidentified. No qualities accompany the bases; no much larger clone lies one base away.

The sequencing input was total T cells sorted from blood. According to the study, the label for this sample's cell subset or site signals: CD3+ T cells in general. The chain uses TRBV7-9 and TRBJ2-5, with the identity of the D gene unclear. This sequence was found in a man aged 40-55 years in good health. The DNA is as follows: TGTGCCAGCAGCTTCCAAGAGACCCAGTACTTC. This is translated as CASSFQETQYF.